The 29 T cell receptor beta chains below were found in one sample sequenced in a study of shared clonotypes between healthy human individuals. Libraries were prepared by immunoSEQ multiplex PCR; TCRdb keeps only in-frame clonotypes and omits some of them. Of over a million clones in the sample, roughly 96% were seen once. The sample taken for sequencing was naive CD4+ T cells sorted from blood. Subset denoted: CD45RA+ positively selected. These receptors were taken from a man aged 25 to 40 in good health.

V is TRBV2 and J is TRBJ2-1; D unclear. Germline V lookup: CDR1 SNHLY, CDR2 FYNNEI. With 3 bases removed from V and 2 bases from J, the gap between germline ends came to 11 bases. The length of the CDR3 is 15 residues. The CDR3 region is CASSDAALAYNEQFF. DNA for the CDR3: TGTGCCAGCAGTGATGCGGCCCTAGCCTACAATGAGCAGTTCTTC.

The genes are TRBV25-1 and TRBJ1-2; 7 bases are a match to TRBD1. With 3 bases clipped from V and 4 bases from J, the junction kept 5 bases outside the gene matches. The CDR3 is 14 residues long. Germline lookup yields CDR1 MGHDK and CDR2 SYGVNS. CDR3 amino acids: CASSDPTGAYGYTF. CDR3 bases: TGTGCCAGCAGTGACCCTACAGGGGCCTATGGCTACACCTTC.

In regard to this clone: This same CDR3 is encoded by further DNA sequences in the sample. The chain joins TRBV18 to TRBJ2-1, with 8 bases identical to TRBD1. The ends lost 3 bases at V and 4 bases at J; junction bases unmatched: 5. Germline CDR1 KGHSH, CDR2 LQKENI. This CDR3 is built from 15 residues. The CDR3 nucleotides are TGTGCCAGCTCACCCCCCGGGACAGGTTACAATGAGCAGTTCTTC. Protein product: CASSPPGTGYNEQFF.

V is TRBV5-1 and J is TRBJ2-6; unclear D gene. CDR3 length: 18 residues. The germline V and J ends were trimmed by 4 bases and 0 bases, with 17 bases remaining between them. Germline values: CDR1 SGHRS, CDR2 YFSETQ. The CDR3 bases are TGCGCCAGCAGCAAGGCGGTACACCAGAGCTCTGGGGCCAACGTCCTGACTTTC. Its protein is CASSKAVHQSSGANVLTF.

The rearrangement uses TRBV5-8 and TRBJ2-1, with D unresolved. Per the germline V gene, CDR1 is SGHTS and CDR2 is YDEGEE. V shed 5 bases and J shed 2 bases, with 11 bases lying between them. CDR3 size: 14 residues. The CDR3 coding sequence is TGTGCCAGCAGTAACTTCGCTACCTACAATGAGCAGTTCTTC. It encodes CASSNFATYNEQFF.

The CDR3 loop reads CASSYVLAGGGAEQYF. CDR3 DNA: TGTGCCAGCAGTTACGTCCTAGCGGGAGGTGGGGCCGAGCAGTACTTC. The rearrangement uses TRBV6-6 and TRBJ2-7; 11 bases match TRBD2. Per germline, CDR1 MNHNY and CDR2 SVGAGI (reference sequence). CDR3 length equals 16 residues. After removal of 2 bases from V and 6 bases from J, the junction contained 9 bases not matched to a gene.

V gene TRBV5-1 combines with J gene TRBJ1-2; 7 positions agree with TRBD1. Germline trimming cut 1 base from V and 0 bases from J; bases unmatched to any gene: 6. The V gene's germline CDR1 is SGHRS and CDR2 YFSETQ. The CDR3 extends over 16 amino acids. CDR3 nucleotides: TGCGCCAGCAGCTTGTACCCGGACAGGCCTAACTATGGCTACACCTTC. Translating it yields CASSLYPDRPNYGYTF.

V is TRBV30 and J is TRBJ1-1; TRBD1 might be the D (5 bases). Germline V CDR1 and CDR2: GTSNPN, SVGIG (reference sequence). This CDR3 is 12 amino acids long. V dropped 4 bases and J dropped 2 bases, with 8 bases sitting between them. The CDR3 reads CAWNQGNTEAFF. CDR3 sequence (DNA): TGTGCCTGGAATCAGGGAAACACTGAAGCTTTCTTT.

The chain links TRBV9 to TRBJ1-3; no clear D gene. Germline V gives CDR1 SGDLS, CDR2 YYNGEE. Trimming removed 3 bases at V and 0 bases at J, with 7 bases between. The CDR3 loop spans 14 amino acids. The CDR3 nucleotides read TGTGCCAGCAGCGCCGAGAGCTCTGGAAACACCATATATTTT. Protein sequence: CASSAESSGNTIYF.

This clone came up once. The rearrangement links TRBV25-1 to TRBJ2-1; 7 bases are shared with TRBD2. CDR1 is MGHDK and CDR2 is SYGVNS in the germline V gene. J was trimmed by 9 bases and V by 3 bases; bases with no gene match: 11. There are 15 residues in the CDR3. CDR3: CASSEGLADNREQFF. In nucleotides, the CDR3 is TGTGCCAGCAGTGAGGGTCTAGCGGACAATCGTGAGCAGTTCTTC.

The J gene is TRBJ2-3, the V gene TRBV7-2, with 7 positions matching TRBD2. The germline gives CDR1 SGHTA, CDR2 FQGNSA. The J segment lost 4 bases and the V segment lost 3 bases, leaving 1 base of the junction unmatched. The CDR3 loop spans 13 amino acids. CDR3 in amino acids: CASSFSGSDTQYF. The CDR3 DNA follows: TGTGCCAGCAGCTTTAGCGGGTCAGATACGCAGTATTTT. The full variable domain, its missing parts supplied by reference TRBV7-2 and TRBJ2-3, is GAGVSQSPSNKVTEKGKDVELRCDPISGHTALYWYRQSLGQGLEFLIYFQGNSAPDKSGLPSDRFSAERTGGSVSTLTIQRTQQEDSAVYLCASSFSGSDTQYFGPGTRLTVL.

The chain joins TRBV28 to TRBJ2-7; 9 nucleotides match TRBD2. Germline loops: CDR1 MDHEN, CDR2 SYDVKM. The ends lost 6 bases at V and 5 bases at J; junction bases unmatched: 5. This CDR3 has 13 residues. Here the CDR3 reads CASRRLAAHEQYF. The CDR3 DNA sequence: TGTGCCAGCAGGAGACTAGCGGCACACGAGCAGTACTTC.

Details on this clone: Other DNA sequences from this sample encode an identical CDR3 as well. The chain has TRBV5-1 and TRBJ2-2, with D tentatively TRBD2 (5 bases). Trimming pared 3 bases from V and 1 base from J, leaving 7 bases between. Germline V CDR1 and CDR2: SGHRS, YFSETQ. The CDR3 has 14 residues. This CDR3 reads CASSSGLNTGELFF. The CDR3 DNA sequence: TGCGCCAGCAGCTCCGGACTGAACACCGGGGAGCTGTTTTTT.

About this clone: This sample includes further DNA sequences coding for the same CDR3. This rearrangement joins TRBV6-5 to TRBJ2-1; 10 nucleotides match TRBD2. The CDR3 totals 15 residues. The junction had 1 base not matched to a gene; V was cut back by 0 bases and J by 5 bases. CDR1 is MNHEY and CDR2 is SVGAGI in the germline V gene. The CDR3 nucleotides are TGTGCCAGCAGTTACTCTGGACTAGCGGACAATGAGCAGTTCTTC. It translates to CASSYSGLADNEQFF.

The chain employs TRBV6-5 and TRBJ2-7; 7 bases line up with TRBD1. CDR1 and CDR2 (germline): MNHEY, SVGAGI. The V gene end was trimmed by 4 bases and the J gene end by 2 bases; junction bases not matched to a gene: 5. This CDR3 has 14 amino acids. This CDR3 is CASSSWDSPYEQYF. The DNA of the CDR3 is TGTGCCAGCAGTTCCTGGGACAGCCCCTACGAGCAGTACTTC.

This clone was seen a handful of times. The same CDR3 can be traced to other DNA sequences in this sample. J is TRBJ2-6 and V is TRBV11-2, with no clear D. The V gene's germline CDR1 is SGHAT and CDR2 FQNNGV. Trimming pared 5 bases from V and 5 bases from J, leaving 22 bases between. The CDR3 has 18 residues. The CDR3 sequence is CASSRVRKQQSRANVLTF. CDR3 nucleotides: TGTGCCAGCAGCCGAGTACGCAAGCAACAAAGTCGGGCCAACGTCCTGACTTTC.

V and J are TRBV27 and TRBJ2-2; a possible D gene is TRBD1 (6 bases). CDR3 length: 17 residues. CDR1 is MNHEY, CDR2 SMNVEV, per germline (reference sequence). V lost 2 bases and J 4 bases, leaving 17 bases between the germline ends. The CDR3 protein is CASSLPRIAGVTGELFF. Here the CDR3 DNA reads TGTGCCAGCAGTTTACCCCGCATCGCAGGGGTCACCGGGGAGCTGTTTTTT.

This clone appeared a single time. The chain carries TRBV5-1 and TRBJ1-3; D unresolved. The CDR3 is 16 residues long. V was clipped by 1 base and J by 0 bases, with 11 bases between them. The germline V gene has CDR1 SGHRS and CDR2 YFSETQ. This CDR3 is CASSLRGVGSGNTIYF. In DNA form, the CDR3 reads TGCGCCAGCAGCTTGCGCGGGGTGGGCTCTGGAAACACCATATATTTT. The full variable domain, its missing parts supplied by reference TRBV5-1 and TRBJ1-3, is KAGVTQTPRYLIKTRGQQVTLSCSPISGHRSVSWYQQTPGQGLQFLFEYFSETQRNKGNFPGRFSGRQFSNSRSEMNVSTLELGDSALYLCASSLRGVGSGNTIYFGEGSWLTVV.

J is TRBJ2-1 and V is TRBV27; either TRBD1 or TRBD2 may supply D (5 bases each). The CDR3 length is 17 residues. Trimming left V 1 base short and J 3 bases short, with 16 bases between. CDR1 MNHEY and CDR2 SMNVEV come from the germline V gene (reference sequence). The CDR3 region is CASSLFGGAVLYNEQFF. The CDR3 nucleotides read TGTGCCAGCAGTTTATTTGGGGGAGCGGTACTCTACAATGAGCAGTTCTTC.

The J gene is TRBJ2-1, the V gene TRBV10-3; D is uncertain. V was clipped by 2 bases and J by 0 bases, with 8 bases between them. Germline-derived CDR1 and CDR2 are ENHRY and SYGVKD. The CDR3 totals 15 residues. The CDR3 loop reads CAISEGPLSYNEQFF. The CDR3 DNA sequence: TGTGCCATCAGTGAGGGCCCCCTCTCCTACAATGAGCAGTTCTTC.

The rearrangement uses TRBV6-1 and TRBJ2-7, with D unclear. The V end was cut by 5 bases, the J end by 5 bases, with 19 bases between. Germline CDR1 MNHNS, CDR2 SASEGT. The CDR3 is 15 amino acids. This chain's CDR3 is CASSRVQGRKNEQYF. For the CDR3, the DNA is TGTGCCAGCAGTCGCGTCCAAGGGCGCAAAAACGAGCAGTACTTC.

The chain joins TRBV5-4 to TRBJ1-2, with a tentative D call TRBD1 (6 bases). Germline V gene data show CDR1 as SGHNT and CDR2 as YYREEE (reference sequence). The CDR3 runs to 13 residues. Trimming pared 4 bases from V and 2 bases from J, leaving 9 bases between. DNA of the CDR3: TGTGCCAGCAGCAACGGACAGAACTATGGCTACACCTTC. Residues: CASSNGQNYGYTF.

As regards this clone: Other DNA variants within this sample encode the same CDR3. The chain has TRBV27 and TRBJ2-2; D is uncertain. Germline V gene sequence: CDR1 MNHEY, CDR2 SMNVEV (reference sequence). The CDR3 has 13 amino acids. The V gene lost 5 bases and the J gene lost 5 bases, with 9 bases spanning the gap. The CDR3 sequence is CASSAWGTGELFF. Written as DNA, the CDR3 is TGTGCCAGCAGTGCGTGGGGAACCGGGGAGCTGTTTTTT.

The V and J genes are TRBV30 and TRBJ2-3, with D possibly TRBD2 on 7 matching bases. Deletions cut 2 bases from V and 8 bases from J, with 20 bases between. The CDR3 contains 15 residues. The germline CDR1 and CDR2 sequences are GTSNPN and SVGIG (reference sequence). CDR3 protein: CAWSSLGGTSGTQYF. The CDR3 coding sequence is TGTGCCTGGAGTTCGTTGGGAGGGACATCGGGTACGCAGTATTTT. The full variable domain, in which reference TRBV30 and TRBJ2-3 provide the parts outside the CDR3, is SQTIHQWPATLVQPVGSPLSLECTVEGTSNPNLYWYRQAAGRGLQLLFYSVGIGQISSEVPQNLSASRPQDRQFILSSKKLLLSDSGFYLCAWSSLGGTSGTQYFGPGTRLTVL.

This sequence joins TRBV4-3 and TRBJ2-7, with a possible D match to TRBD2 (6 bases). V was pared by 0 bases and J by 4 bases, with 10 bases between. Germline loops: CDR1 LGHNA, CDR2 YSLEER. The CDR3 is 14 amino acids. The CDR3 loop is CASSQEPGGYEQYF. In DNA, the CDR3 is TGCGCCAGCAGCCAAGAGCCAGGAGGGTACGAGCAGTACTTC.

The CDR3 region has the DNA TGCGCCAGCAGCCAAAGCCACGGGACTCCATCCTACGAGCAGTACTTC. Translated, it gives CASSQSHGTPSYEQYF. The rearrangement joins TRBV4-1 to TRBJ2-7; D perhaps matches TRBD2 (6 bases). CDR1 is MGHRA and CDR2 is YSYEKL in the germline V gene. This CDR3 spans 16 amino acids. Trimming took off 2 bases at V and 1 base at J, with 15 bases between the two ends.

Comment on this clone: Mismatch with germline at one junction end may stem from a read error. The chain uses TRBV5-4 and TRBJ2-7; 7 nucleotides align to TRBD1. The V gene's germline CDR1 is SGHNT and CDR2 YYREEE (reference sequence). This CDR3 comprises 15 residues. The CDR3: CASSLRPTGPYGQYF. CDR3 sequence (DNA): TGTGCCAGCAGCTTGCGTCCGACAGGGCCGTACGGGCAGTACTTC. The whole variable domain, filled in from reference TRBV5-4 and TRBJ2-7, reads ETGVTQSPTHLIKTRGQQVTLRCSSQSGHNTVSWYQQALGQGPQFIFQYYREEENGRGNFPPRFSGLQFPNYSSELNVNALELDDSALYLCASSLRPTGPYGQYFGPGTRLTVT.

The CDR3 is CARSGGTGPYEQYF. CDR3 nucleotides: TGTGCCAGAAGCGGAGGGACAGGGCCCTACGAGCAGTACTTC. The chain is built from TRBV5-3 and TRBJ2-7; the match to TRBD1 covers 9 bases. TRBV5-3 carries the ORF label, with uncertain function. V lost 4 bases, J lost 2 bases, and 4 bases stayed unmatched. This CDR3 has 14 residues.

Turning to this clone: Other DNA sequences in this specimen translate into the identical CDR3. This sequence joins TRBV18 and TRBJ2-2; D is possibly TRBD2 (6 bases). The CDR3 extends over 14 amino acids. In germline, CDR1 is KGHSH, CDR2 LQKENI. The germline V and J ends were trimmed by 2 bases and 3 bases, with 7 bases remaining between them. Here the CDR3 reads CASSPREDTGELFF. CDR3 bases: TGTGCCAGCTCACCAAGGGAGGACACCGGGGAGCTGTTTTTT.